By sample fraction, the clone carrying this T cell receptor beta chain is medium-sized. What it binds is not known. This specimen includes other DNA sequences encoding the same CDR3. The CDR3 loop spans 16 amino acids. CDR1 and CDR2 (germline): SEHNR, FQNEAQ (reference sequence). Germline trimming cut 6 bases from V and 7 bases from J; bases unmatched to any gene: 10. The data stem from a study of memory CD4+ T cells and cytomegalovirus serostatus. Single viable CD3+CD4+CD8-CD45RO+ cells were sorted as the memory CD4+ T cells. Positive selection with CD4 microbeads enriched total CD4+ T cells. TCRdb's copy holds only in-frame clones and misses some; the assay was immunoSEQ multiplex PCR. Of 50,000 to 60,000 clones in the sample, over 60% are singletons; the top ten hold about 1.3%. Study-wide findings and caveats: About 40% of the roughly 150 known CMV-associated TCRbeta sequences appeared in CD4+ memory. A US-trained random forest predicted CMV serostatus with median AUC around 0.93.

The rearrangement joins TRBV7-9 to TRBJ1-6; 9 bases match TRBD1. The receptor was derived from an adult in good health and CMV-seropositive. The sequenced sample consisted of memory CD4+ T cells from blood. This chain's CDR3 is CASSLGQGFANSPLHF. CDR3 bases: TGTGCCAGCAGTCTCGGACAGGGGTTCGCAAATTCACCCCTCCACTTT.